This T cell receptor (beta chain) was found in a study of graft-versus-host responses after intestinal transplantation. The germline V and J ends were trimmed by 6 bases and 4 bases, with 16 bases remaining between them. The CDR3 sequence is 15 residues long. Looked up from germline, CDR1 is SGHNT and CDR2 is YENEEA. Assay used: immunoSEQ multiplex PCR; TCRdb lists only in-frame clones, some missing. Here the sample spans around 13,000 clones, 35% to 40% being singletons. The clonotype comes from a human patient who received an intestinal transplant. The sequenced sample was alloreactive CD4+ T cells from a mixed lymphocyte reaction culture, obtained before intestinal transplant. Subset here: CFSE-low proliferating T cells sorted from roughly 6-day pre-transplant mixed lymphocyte reaction (GvH or HvG direction). V is TRBV11-3 and J is TRBJ2-1; maybe TRBD2 (7 bases). CDR3 DNA sequence: TGTGCCAGCAGTTGGTCGGGGGGCAGGTACAATGAGCAGTTCTTC. It yields the protein CASSWSGGRYNEQFF.